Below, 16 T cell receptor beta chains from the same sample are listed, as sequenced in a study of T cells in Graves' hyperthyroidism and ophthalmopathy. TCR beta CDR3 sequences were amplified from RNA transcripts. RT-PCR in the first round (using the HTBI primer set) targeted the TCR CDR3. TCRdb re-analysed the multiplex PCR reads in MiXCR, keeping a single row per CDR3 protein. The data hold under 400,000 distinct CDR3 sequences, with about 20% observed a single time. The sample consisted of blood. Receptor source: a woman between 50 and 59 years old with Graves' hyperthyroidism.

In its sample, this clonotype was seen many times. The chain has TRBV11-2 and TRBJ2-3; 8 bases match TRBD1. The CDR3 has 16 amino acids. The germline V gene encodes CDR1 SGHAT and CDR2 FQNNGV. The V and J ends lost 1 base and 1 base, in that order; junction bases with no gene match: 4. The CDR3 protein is CASSLGNRGGTDTQYF. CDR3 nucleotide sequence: TGTGCCAGCAGCTTAGGTAACAGGGGGGGCACAGATACGCAGTATTTT.

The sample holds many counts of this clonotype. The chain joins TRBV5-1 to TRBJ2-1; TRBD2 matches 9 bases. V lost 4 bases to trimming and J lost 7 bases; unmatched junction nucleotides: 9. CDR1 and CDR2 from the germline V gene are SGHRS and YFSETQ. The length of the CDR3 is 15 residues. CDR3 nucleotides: TGCGCCAGCAGCGGGGATAGCGGGAGTTGGAATGAGCAGTTCTTC. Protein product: CASSGDSGSWNEQFF.

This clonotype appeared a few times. The CDR3 nucleotides are TGTGCCAGCAGCTTAGACGGGATAGATACGCAGTATTTT. It yields the protein CASSLDGIDTQYF. The rearrangement uses TRBV7-9 and TRBJ2-3; D perhaps matches TRBD2 (5 bases). Germline V lookup: CDR1 SEHNR, CDR2 FQNEAQ (reference sequence). Deletions cut 1 base from V and 5 bases from J, with 7 bases between. There are 13 residues in the CDR3.

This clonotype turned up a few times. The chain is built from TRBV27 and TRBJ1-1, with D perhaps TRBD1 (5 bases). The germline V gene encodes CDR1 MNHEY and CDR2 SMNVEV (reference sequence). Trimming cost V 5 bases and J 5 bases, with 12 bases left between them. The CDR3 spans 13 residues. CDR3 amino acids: CASSQLQGTEAFF. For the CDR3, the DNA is TGTGCCAGCAGTCAACTGCAGGGAACTGAAGCTTTCTTT.

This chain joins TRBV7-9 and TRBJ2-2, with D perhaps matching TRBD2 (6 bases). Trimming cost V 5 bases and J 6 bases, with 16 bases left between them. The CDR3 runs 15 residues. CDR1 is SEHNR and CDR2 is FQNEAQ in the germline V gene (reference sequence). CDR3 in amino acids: CASSPSGGEAGELFF. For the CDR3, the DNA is TGTGCCAGCAGCCCGAGCGGAGGGGAGGCCGGGGAGCTGTTTTTT. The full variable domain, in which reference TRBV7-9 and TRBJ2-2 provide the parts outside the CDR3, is DTGVSQNPRHKITKRGQNVTFRCDPISEHNRLYWYRQTLGQGPEFLTYFQNEAQLEKSRLLSDRFSAERPKGSFSTLEIQRTEQGDSAMYLCASSPSGGEAGELFFGEGSRLTVL.

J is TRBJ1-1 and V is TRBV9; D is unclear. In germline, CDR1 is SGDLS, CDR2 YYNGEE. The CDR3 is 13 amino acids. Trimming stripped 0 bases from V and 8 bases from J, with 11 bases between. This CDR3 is CASSVEEVGEAFF. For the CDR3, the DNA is TGTGCCAGCAGCGTAGAAGAGGTGGGGGAAGCTTTCTTT. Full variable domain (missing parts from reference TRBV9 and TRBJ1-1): DSGVTQTPKHLITATGQRVTLRCSPRSGDLSVYWYQQSLDQGLQFLIQYYNGEERAKGNILERFSAQQFPDLHSELNLSSLELGDSALYFCASSVEEVGEAFFGQGTRLTVV.

The CDR3 here is CASSQQDRNSLYGYTF. As DNA, the CDR3 is TGCGCCAGCAGCCAACAGGACAGAAACAGCCTCTATGGCTACACCTTC. The rearrangement uses TRBV4-1 and TRBJ1-2; possible D gene TRBD1, 6 bases. V dropped 2 bases and J dropped 4 bases, with 17 bases sitting between them. This CDR3 is built from 16 residues. Germline loops: CDR1 MGHRA, CDR2 YSYEKL.

The chain's CDR3 is CASSPGLAGDFGNNEQFF. The CDR3 region has the DNA TGTGCCAGCAGCCCGGGACTAGCGGGAGATTTTGGTAACAATGAGCAGTTCTTC. The V and J genes are TRBV2 and TRBJ2-1; 14 positions agree with TRBD2. The CDR3 sequence is 18 residues long. Per the germline V gene, CDR1 is SNHLY and CDR2 is FYNNEI. Trimming at V came to 6 bases and at J to 5 bases, leaving 12 bases not matched to a gene.

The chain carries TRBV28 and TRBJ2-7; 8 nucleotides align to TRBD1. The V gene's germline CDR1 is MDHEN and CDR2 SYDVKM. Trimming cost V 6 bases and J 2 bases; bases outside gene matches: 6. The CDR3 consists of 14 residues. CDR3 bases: TGTGCCAGCAGAGACCAGGGGGCCACCTACGAGCAGTACTTC. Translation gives CASRDQGATYEQYF.

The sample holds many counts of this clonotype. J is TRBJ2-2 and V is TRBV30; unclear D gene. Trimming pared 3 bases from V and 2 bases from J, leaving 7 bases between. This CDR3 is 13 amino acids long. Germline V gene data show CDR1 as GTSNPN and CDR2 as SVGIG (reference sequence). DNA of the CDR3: TGTGCCTGGAGGGCACATAACACCGGGGAGCTGTTTTTT. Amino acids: CAWRAHNTGELFF.

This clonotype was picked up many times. This CDR3 reads CASSQGLAGARTGEQFF. CDR3 coding DNA: TGTGCCAGCAGCCAGGGACTAGCGGGTGCCCGAACCGGTGAGCAGTTCTTC. J is TRBJ2-1 and V is TRBV3-1, with 12 nucleotides matching TRBD2. CDR3 length: 17 residues. V was clipped by 3 bases and J by 9 bases; unmatched bases: 12. CDR1 is LGHDT and CDR2 is YNNKEL in the germline V gene (reference sequence).

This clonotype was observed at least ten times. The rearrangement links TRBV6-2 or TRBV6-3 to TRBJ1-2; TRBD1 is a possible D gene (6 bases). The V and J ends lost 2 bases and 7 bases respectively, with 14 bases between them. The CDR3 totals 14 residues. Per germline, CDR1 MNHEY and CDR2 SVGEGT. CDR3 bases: TGTGCCAGCAGTTACGACAGGTTTTCCGCTGGCTACACCTTC. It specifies CASSYDRFSAGYTF.

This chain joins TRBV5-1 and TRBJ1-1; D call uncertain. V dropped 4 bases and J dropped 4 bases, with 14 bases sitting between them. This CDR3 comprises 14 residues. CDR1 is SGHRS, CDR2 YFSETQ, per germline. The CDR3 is CASSETSWGTEAFF. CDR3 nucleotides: TGCGCCAGCAGCGAGACTAGTTGGGGCACTGAAGCTTTCTTT.

CDR3 coding DNA: TGCGCCAGCAGCTTGGAAGCAGGGGAAGCTTTCTTT. Protein product: CASSLEAGEAFF. The chain links TRBV5-1 to TRBJ1-1; possible D gene TRBD1, 5 bases. Germline V gives CDR1 SGHRS, CDR2 YFSETQ. Trimming pared 0 bases from V and 8 bases from J, leaving 8 bases between. The CDR3 contains 12 residues. The variable domain in full, completed from reference TRBV5-1 and TRBJ1-1, reads KAGVTQTPRYLIKTRGQQVTLSCSPISGHRSVSWYQQTPGQGLQFLFEYFSETQRNKGNFPGRFSGRQFSNSRSEMNVSTLELGDSALYLCASSLEAGEAFFGQGTRLTVV.

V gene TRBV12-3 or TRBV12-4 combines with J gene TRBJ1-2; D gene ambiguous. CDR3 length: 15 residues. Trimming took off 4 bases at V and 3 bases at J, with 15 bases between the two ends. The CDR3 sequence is CASSSAPPTDYGYTF. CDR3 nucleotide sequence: TGTGCCAGCAGTTCGGCCCCCCCGACGGACTATGGCTACACCTTC.

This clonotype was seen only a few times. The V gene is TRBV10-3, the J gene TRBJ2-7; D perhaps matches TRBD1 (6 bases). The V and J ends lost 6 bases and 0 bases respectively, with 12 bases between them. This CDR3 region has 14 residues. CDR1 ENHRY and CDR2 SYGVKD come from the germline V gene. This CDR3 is CAISKDSASYEQYF. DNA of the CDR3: TGTGCCATCAGCAAGGACAGCGCCTCCTACGAGCAGTACTTC.